These 22 T cell receptor beta chains were all obtained from the same sample, sequenced in a study of T cells in Graves' hyperthyroidism and ophthalmopathy. The CDR3 regions of TCR beta were amplified from RNA transcripts. HTBI primers were used for first-round RT-PCR of the TCR CDR3. TCRdb reanalysed the multiplex PCR reads using MiXCR and keeps one entry per CDR3 protein. The profile shows about 640,000 distinct CDR3 sequences, approximately 14% of them singletons. The specimen sequenced was blood. Source of these receptors: a woman aged 45-65 years with Graves' ophthalmopathy.

Points on this clonotype: A much larger clone is a single base away; this may be a read error. The V call is TRBV6-5, the J call TRBJ2-5, with 9 bases aligning to TRBD2. V lost 2 bases to trimming and J lost 9 bases; unmatched junction nucleotides: 10. This CDR3 is 15 amino acids long. Germline-derived CDR1 and CDR2 are MNHEY and SVGAGI. The CDR3 is CASSYESGRPEAQYF. CDR3 nucleotide sequence: TGTGCCAGCAGTTACGAAAGCGGGAGGCCGGAGGCCCAGTACTTC.

This clonotype was seen more than once but under ten times. V and J are TRBV2 and TRBJ2-1, with TRBD2 as a possible D gene (6 bases). Trimming removed 4 bases at V and 5 bases at J, with 15 bases between. CDR3 length: 15 residues. Germline V gene data show CDR1 as SNHLY and CDR2 as FYNNEI. The CDR3 sequence: CASSGRDPGHNEQFF. In DNA form, the CDR3 reads TGTGCCAGCAGTGGGAGGGACCCAGGCCACAATGAGCAGTTCTTC.

With respect to this clonotype: This may stem from a read error, because a much larger clone lies one nucleotide away. The V gene is TRBV30, the J gene TRBJ2-3, with a tentative D call TRBD2 (6 bases). Germline CDR1 is GTSNPN and CDR2 is SVGIG (reference sequence). The V and J ends lost 5 bases and 6 bases respectively, with 9 bases between them. This CDR3 has 11 amino acids. The CDR3 here is CAWRGADTQYF. The CDR3 DNA is TGTGCCTGGCGCGGGGCGGATACGCAGTATTTT.

The chain employs TRBV19 and TRBJ2-7, with D unclear. The CDR3 loop spans 14 amino acids. Germline CDR1 and CDR2: LNHDA and SQIVND (reference sequence). Trimming cost V 3 bases and J 2 bases, with 11 bases left between them. The DNA of the CDR3 is TGTGCCAGTAGTATTGTGGACCACCCCTACGAGCAGTACTTC. Protein product: CASSIVDHPYEQYF.

Of note for this clonotype: A single base separates this from a much larger clone, so it may be a read error. J is TRBJ1-1 and V is TRBV28; D remains ambiguous. This CDR3 has 13 amino acids. Germline loops: CDR1 MDHEN, CDR2 SYDVKM. CDR3 coding DNA: TGTGTCAGCAACCGACTTGGGAACACTGAAGCTTTCTTT. Its translation: CVSNRLGNTEAFF.

This clonotype was observed a handful of times. The chain joins TRBV19 to TRBJ2-1; D is ambiguous. Trimming shortened V by 3 bases and J by 3 bases, and 9 bases separated the two germline ends. CDR3 length: 14 residues. CDR1 and CDR2 (germline): LNHDA, SQIVND (reference sequence). As DNA, the CDR3 is TGTGCCAGTAGTATCCCTGGGATCTACAATGAGCAGTTCTTC. Amino acids: CASSIPGIYNEQFF.

The table lists this clonotype with many counts. J is TRBJ1-4 and V is TRBV18; D remains unclear. The germline V and J ends were trimmed by 3 bases and 6 bases, with 11 bases remaining between them. CDR3 length equals 14 residues. CDR1 KGHSH and CDR2 LQKENI come from the germline V gene. Here the CDR3 reads CASSPPGIDEKLFF. The CDR3 coding sequence is TGTGCCAGCTCACCCCCGGGAATAGATGAAAAACTGTTTTTT.

There are many counts of this clonotype. The genes are TRBV6-1 and TRBJ2-7; maybe TRBD2 (6 bases). This CDR3 is built from 13 residues. CDR1 is MNHNS and CDR2 is SASEGT in the germline V gene. The germline V and J ends were trimmed by 7 bases and 3 bases, with 13 bases remaining between them. The CDR3 DNA follows: TGTGCCAGCATGGACGGAGGGTTCTACGAGCAGTACTTC. It is translated as CASMDGGFYEQYF.

In regard to this clonotype: The junction and the germline gene differ at one end; a read error may be behind it. J is TRBJ2-7 and V is TRBV20-1; 8 bases align to TRBD1. CDR3 size: 16 residues. Germline V gene data show CDR1 as DFQATT and CDR2 as SNEGSKA (reference sequence). The CDR3 DNA sequence: TGCAGTGCCCGCCCGAGGAAGGCAGGGGGCTCCTTCGAGCAGTACTTC. This encodes CSARPRKAGGSFEQYF.

Many counts were recorded for this clonotype. The chain is built from TRBV12-3 or TRBV12-4 and TRBJ1-5, with 7 bases fitting TRBD1. CDR3 length: 17 amino acids. V shed 1 base and J 0 bases; nucleotides not matched to a gene: 6. The CDR3 spells CASSLGQGAFSNQPQHF. The CDR3 region has the DNA TGTGCCAGCAGTTTAGGACAGGGCGCCTTTAGCAATCAGCCCCAGCATTTT.

This clonotype has just a few counts. The chain carries TRBV5-1 and TRBJ2-5; D may be TRBD1 (6 bases). Between the trimmed V and J ends, which lost 0 bases and 4 bases, there was a span of 16 bases. The CDR3 totals 16 residues. Germline CDR1 and CDR2: SGHRS and YFSETQ. CDR3 bases: TGCGCCAGCAGCTTGGCCGGCAGGGGCGGACGAGAGACCCAGTACTTC. This translates into CASSLAGRGGRETQYF.

This sequence joins TRBV24-1 and TRBJ1-5; D gene unclear. V dropped 3 bases and J dropped 5 bases, with 10 bases sitting between them. The CDR3 is 14 residues long. The germline V gene encodes CDR1 KGHDR and CDR2 SFDVKD. Here the CDR3 reads CATSDRGRHQPQHF. The DNA of the CDR3 is TGTGCCACCAGTGATCGGGGTAGGCATCAGCCCCAGCATTTT.

The V call is TRBV10-3, the J call TRBJ2-5; 14 positions agree with TRBD2. This CDR3 has 16 amino acids. Germline CDR1 reads ENHRY; CDR2 reads SYGVKD. After removal of 4 bases from V and 7 bases from J, the junction contained 8 bases not matched to a gene. The CDR3 nucleotides are TGTGCCATCAGTGCCCGACTAGCGGGAGGGCCGGGGACCCAGTACTTC. It specifies CAISARLAGGPGTQYF.

In its sample, this clonotype was seen many times. This chain joins TRBV5-1 and TRBJ2-5; 8 nucleotides match TRBD1. V lost 4 bases, J lost 4 bases, and 6 bases stayed unmatched. The CDR3 is 14 amino acids. Looked up from germline, CDR1 is SGHRS and CDR2 is YFSETQ. This CDR3 reads CASSTDRGGETQYF. For the CDR3, the DNA is TGCGCCAGCAGCACCGACAGGGGTGGAGAGACCCAGTACTTC.

In its sample, this clonotype was seen a few times. The chain uses TRBV12-3 or TRBV12-4 and TRBJ2-7; 9 positions agree with TRBD1. V was pared by 7 bases and J by 5 bases, with 12 bases of the junction left unmatched. CDR3 length: 15 residues. This CDR3 reads CASTPGPTGGDEQYF. The CDR3 DNA sequence: TGTGCCAGCACTCCAGGCCCAACAGGGGGCGACGAGCAGTACTTC.

This clonotype was seen many times. The V and J genes are TRBV20-1 and TRBJ2-5, with a weak D call TRBD2 (5 bases). The V end was cut by 5 bases, the J end by 3 bases, with 22 bases between. Germline loops: CDR1 DFQATT, CDR2 SNEGSKA (reference sequence). The CDR3 is 16 amino acids. The CDR3 reads CSARARRPGIEETQYF. The CDR3 coding sequence is TGCAGTGCTCGAGCCCGACGACCCGGGATTGAAGAGACCCAGTACTTC.

This clonotype was seen at least ten times. CDR3 residues: CASAQRGGRYNEQFF. DNA for the CDR3: TGTGCCAGCGCCCAGAGGGGCGGGAGGTACAATGAGCAGTTCTTC. The V gene is TRBV7-2, the J gene TRBJ2-1, with 8 bases lining up with TRBD2. The germline gives CDR1 SGHTA, CDR2 FQGNSA. V lost 8 bases to trimming and J lost 4 bases; unmatched junction nucleotides: 10. The CDR3 covers 15 residues.

There are a few counts of this clonotype. The V gene is TRBV2, the J gene TRBJ2-6, with D uncertain. Looked up from germline, CDR1 is SNHLY and CDR2 is FYNNEI. Trimming removed 3 bases from V and 0 bases from J, with 3 bases in between. This CDR3 is 14 amino acids long. This CDR3 is CASSDTSGANVLTF. In DNA form, the CDR3 reads TGTGCCAGCAGTGACACCTCTGGGGCCAACGTCCTGACTTTC.

The rearrangement joins TRBV19 to TRBJ2-3; D unresolved. V dropped 7 bases and J dropped 2 bases, with 7 bases sitting between them. Germline CDR1 is LNHDA and CDR2 is SQIVND (reference sequence). CDR3 length equals 12 residues. DNA of the CDR3: TGTGCCAGTACACAGACCACAGATACGCAGTATTTT. This sequence encodes CASTQTTDTQYF. Supplemented by reference TRBV19 and TRBJ2-3, the full variable domain reads DGGITQSPKYLFRKEGQNVTLSCEQNLNHDAMYWYRQDPGQGLRLIYYSQIVNDFQKGDIAEGYSVSREKKESFPLTVTSAQKNPTAFYLCASTQTTDTQYFGPGTRLTVL.

This clonotype showed up just a few times. V is TRBV6-9 and J is TRBJ2-7; D remains unclear. Trimming left V 1 base short and J 2 bases short, with 3 bases between. The CDR3 contains 12 residues. Germline V gene sequence: CDR1 MNHGY, CDR2 SVAAGI. The CDR3 coding sequence is TGTGCCAGCAGTTATTTGCCCTACGAGCAGTACTTC. This codes for CASSYLPYEQYF.

This clonotype has a count of ten or more. The chain is built from TRBV6-2 or TRBV6-3 and TRBJ2-5, with D maybe TRBD2 (6 bases). Trimming took 4 bases from V and 4 from J, leaving 16 bases between them. The CDR3 sequence is 15 residues long. Germline V gene lookup returns CDR1 MNHEY and CDR2 SVGEGT. The DNA for the CDR3 is TGTGCCAGCAGTTTCCCACTGGGGGGAGCAGAGACCCAGTACTTC. It is translated as CASSFPLGGAETQYF.

This clonotype was observed at least ten times. This rearrangement joins TRBV20-1 to TRBJ2-7; TRBD2 agrees at 12 bases. With V trimmed by 4 bases and J by 7 bases, 5 bases remained unmatched. Germline V gene data show CDR1 as DFQATT and CDR2 as SNEGSKA (reference sequence). The CDR3 spans 13 residues. The CDR3 DNA sequence: TGCAGTGCTACTAGCGGGAGGGGTTGGGAGCAGTACTTC. Protein product: CSATSGRGWEQYF.